These 20 T cell receptor beta chains originate from one sample sequenced in a study of blood T cell repertoires in COVID-19. Method: immunoSEQ multiplex PCR; TCRdb's copy keeps in-frame clones and lacks some. This repertoire shows 120,000 to 150,000 clones, 88% found once; its top ten account for 2.3%. Sequenced sample: peripheral blood. Receptors were obtained from a human donor in a cohort sampled during active COVID-19.

The chain combines TRBV5-1 with TRBJ2-3, with a possible D match to TRBD2 (6 bases). The CDR3 runs 14 residues. Trimming removed 1 base from V and 2 bases from J, with 8 bases in between. Germline V gives CDR1 SGHRS, CDR2 YFSETQ. CDR3: CASSLTSPTDTQYF. The CDR3 DNA sequence: TGCGCCAGCAGCTTGACTAGCCCCACAGATACGCAGTATTTT.

This chain connects TRBV19 to TRBJ2-3; 8 nucleotides match TRBD1. Germline V gene lookup returns CDR1 LNHDA and CDR2 SQIVND (reference sequence). The CDR3 has 15 residues. The J segment lost 2 bases and the V segment lost 6 bases, leaving 7 bases of the junction unmatched. This CDR3 is CASRHRGRNTDTQYF. CDR3 DNA sequence: TGTGCCAGTAGGCACAGGGGGAGAAACACAGATACGCAGTATTTT.

The chain employs TRBV5-6 and TRBJ1-3, with a tentative D call TRBD1 (5 bases). This CDR3 spans 16 amino acids. V was trimmed by 1 base and J by 0 bases, leaving 11 bases between them. The germline CDR1 and CDR2 sequences are SGHDT and YYEEEE. The CDR3 reads CASSLLGPSSGNTIYF. DNA for the CDR3: TGTGCCAGCAGCTTGTTGGGGCCGAGCTCTGGAAACACCATATATTTT.

The V call is TRBV19, the J call TRBJ1-2; no reliable D call. This CDR3 contains 12 residues. V lost 7 bases and J 4 bases, leaving 10 bases between the germline ends. Looked up from germline, CDR1 is LNHDA and CDR2 is SQIVND (reference sequence). The DNA of the CDR3 is TGTGCCAGTAAGACAAGCGGCTATGGCTACACCTTC. It codes for CASKTSGYGYTF.

Only one count was recorded for this clone. This rearrangement joins TRBV27 to TRBJ2-1; D call uncertain. CDR3 length: 17 residues. Per the germline V gene, CDR1 is MNHEY and CDR2 is SMNVEV (reference sequence). Trimming pared 0 bases from V and 4 bases from J, leaving 16 bases between. As DNA, the CDR3 is TGTGCCAGCAGTTTATCGAGTTTGCCTACTTATTACAATGAGCAGTTCTTC. This encodes CASSLSSLPTYYNEQFF.

The gene calls are TRBV9 and TRBJ1-3, with D possibly TRBD1 on 6 matching bases. V lost 1 base to trimming and J lost 0 bases, with 11 bases between them. CDR1 and CDR2 (germline): SGDLS, YYNGEE. CDR3 length: 16 amino acids. The CDR3 sequence is CASSVSNRASGNTIYF. The CDR3 nucleotides are TGTGCCAGCAGCGTATCCAACAGGGCCTCTGGAAACACCATATATTTT.

The table lists this clone with a few counts. The rearrangement joins TRBV4-2 to TRBJ2-7, with a possible D match to TRBD2 (7 bases). V was cut by 3 bases and J by 5 bases, with 17 bases left in between. Germline V gene data show CDR1 as LGHNA and CDR2 as YNFKEQ. The CDR3 consists of 15 residues. The CDR3 spells CASSQRGRGEDEQYF. CDR3 nucleotide sequence: TGTGCCAGCAGCCAGAGGGGGAGGGGCGAGGACGAGCAGTACTTC.

Only a few counts were recorded for this clone. The V gene is TRBV23-1, the J gene TRBJ2-2; D might be TRBD1 (6 bases). TRBV23-1 is placed among ORFs of uncertain function. V lost 5 bases and J 4 bases, leaving 11 bases between the germline ends. The CDR3 runs 14 residues. CDR3 in amino acids: CASSTGFCTGELFF. Here the CDR3 DNA reads TGCGCCAGCAGTACAGGGTTTTGCACCGGGGAGCTGTTTTTT.

The chain is built from TRBV25-1 and TRBJ1-1; a weak D match, TRBD1 (5 bases). Trimming shortened V by 2 bases and J by 1 base, and 14 bases separated the two germline ends. The CDR3 has 16 residues. Germline CDR1 MGHDK, CDR2 SYGVNS. CDR3 DNA: TGTGCCAGCAGTGAAGGATGGGGGGAGCCGAACACTGAAGCTTTCTTT. Encoded protein: CASSEGWGEPNTEAFF.

The V gene is TRBV7-6, the J gene TRBJ2-7, with a weak D call TRBD2 (7 bases). The V gene lost 0 bases and the J gene lost 7 bases, with 19 bases spanning the gap. The CDR3 length is 16 residues. The germline gives CDR1 SGHVS, CDR2 FNYEAQ. In nucleotides, the CDR3 is TGTGCCAGCAGCTTAGCGGGGGGGCCTTCTGGTCGTGAGCAGTACTTC. It codes for CASSLAGGPSGREQYF.

This clone is a singleton in its sample. The chain links TRBV28 to TRBJ2-2; 8 bases line up with TRBD1. Germline V gene lookup returns CDR1 MDHEN and CDR2 SYDVKM. The CDR3 is made up of 14 amino acids. The trim removed 11 bases at V and 4 bases at J, leaving 9 bases unmatched. CDR3 amino acids: CALGAGGSTGELFF. CDR3 DNA sequence: TGTGCCCTAGGGGCAGGGGGCAGCACCGGGGAGCTGTTTTTT.

This clone was observed once. This chain links TRBV24-1 with TRBJ2-5, with TRBD1 as a possible D gene (5 bases). The CDR3 totals 14 residues. V lost 3 bases and J 2 bases, leaving 9 bases between the germline ends. The germline CDR1 and CDR2 sequences are KGHDR and SFDVKD. Here the CDR3 DNA reads TGTGCCACCAGTGATAGTGACAGTCAAGAGACCCAGTACTTC. Translated, it gives CATSDSDSQETQYF.

This chain uses TRBV7-2 with TRBJ1-6, with TRBD1 identical over 8 bases. V gave up 5 bases and J gave up 9 bases; unmatched junction bases: 9. This CDR3 contains 15 residues. The germline CDR1 and CDR2 sequences are SGHTA and FQGNSA. Here the CDR3 reads CASSNNAGGGSPLHF. CDR3 DNA: TGTGCCAGCAGCAACAACGCAGGGGGCGGTTCACCCCTCCACTTT. The full variable domain, rest sourced from reference TRBV7-2 and TRBJ1-6, is GAGVSQSPSNKVTEKGKDVELRCDPISGHTALYWYRQSLGQGLEFLIYFQGNSAPDKSGLPSDRFSAERTGGSVSTLTIQRTQQEDSAVYLCASSNNAGGGSPLHFGNGTRLTVT.

This rearrangement joins TRBV5-4 to TRBJ2-7, with no clear D. The CDR3 spans 11 residues. Germline V gives CDR1 SGHNT, CDR2 YYREEE (reference sequence). Trimming removed 2 bases at V and 5 bases at J, with 5 bases between. The CDR3 sequence: CASSLIDEQYF. In nucleotides, the CDR3 is TGTGCCAGCAGCTTAATAGACGAGCAGTACTTC. Full variable domain (missing parts from reference TRBV5-4 and TRBJ2-7): ETGVTQSPTHLIKTRGQQVTLRCSSQSGHNTVSWYQQALGQGPQFIFQYYREEENGRGNFPPRFSGLQFPNYSSELNVNALELDDSALYLCASSLIDEQYFGPGTRLTVT.

This sequence joins TRBV4-3 and TRBJ1-2; 8 bases line up with TRBD1. This CDR3 contains 17 residues. Germline V gives CDR1 LGHNA, CDR2 YSLEER. Unmatched junction bases numbered 9, after V lost 0 bases and J lost 3 bases. The CDR3 DNA reads as TGCGCCAGCAGCCAAGATGTTTTATCGACAGGGGACTATGGCTACACCTTC. Protein product: CASSQDVLSTGDYGYTF.

Here the CDR3 reads CASRVPEAGGYEQYF. The CDR3 bases are TGTGCCAGCAGAGTCCCAGAGGCAGGGGGGTACGAGCAGTACTTC. J is TRBJ2-7 and V is TRBV6-6; maybe TRBD1 (7 bases). Germline CDR1 MNHNY, CDR2 SVGAGI (reference sequence). V was clipped by 6 bases and J by 4 bases, with 19 bases between them. The CDR3 contains 15 residues.

This chain joins TRBV6-4 and TRBJ2-1; weak D call: TRBD2 (5 bases). This CDR3 contains 14 residues. V was pared by 8 bases and J by 8 bases, with 19 bases between. Germline values: CDR1 MRHNA, CDR2 SNTAGT. The DNA of the CDR3 is TGTGCCAGCCGCATGTTACTAGAGGGAGATGAGCAGTTCTTC. Its translation: CASRMLLEGDEQFF.

V gene TRBV7-8 combines with J gene TRBJ2-7, with a tentative D call TRBD1 (6 bases). The CDR3 length is 15 residues. Germline CDR1 is SGHVS and CDR2 is FQNEAQ. Between the trimmed V and J ends, which lost 5 bases and 2 bases, there was a span of 16 bases. This CDR3 reads CASSPTPGTTYEQYF. CDR3 bases: TGTGCCAGCAGCCCAACGCCCGGGACAACCTACGAGCAGTACTTC.

This sequence joins TRBV19 and TRBJ1-4; 9 nucleotides align to TRBD1. This CDR3 contains 16 residues. With 6 bases clipped from V and 4 bases from J, the junction kept 9 bases outside the gene matches. The germline CDR1 and CDR2 sequences are LNHDA and SQIVND (reference sequence). In DNA form, the CDR3 reads TGTGCCAGTAGCCGACGGGGACAGGGTGGTAATGAAAAACTGTTTTTT. It translates to CASSRRGQGGNEKLFF.

In DNA form, the CDR3 reads TGTGCCAGTAGTATCCTAGCGGGCATATACACAGATACGCAGTATTTT. Its protein product is CASSILAGIYTDTQYF. The chain combines TRBV19 with TRBJ2-3, with 8 bases matching TRBD2. CDR1 and CDR2 from the germline V gene are LNHDA and SQIVND (reference sequence). The CDR3 contains 16 residues. The V and J ends lost 3 bases and 2 bases, in that order; junction bases with no gene match: 7.